Sequencing of this T cell receptor beta chain was carried out in a study of Graves' ophthalmopathy and Graves' hyperthyroidism. For this clonotype: Its ends do not fully match the called genes, so a read error is possible.

As the template, RNA transcripts were used to amplify TCR beta CDR3 regions. First-round RT-PCR used HTBI primers; second-round multiplex PCR followed. A single record per CDR3 protein comes from TCRdb applying MiXCR to the multiplex PCR reads. This sample has 560,000 or so distinct CDR3 sequences, with approximately 35% found just once. The study recruited hyperthyroidism patients aged 18 to 65 who were newly diagnosed, under 2 months' duration. This CDR3 is built from 11 residues. CDR1 is WSHSY and CDR2 is SAAADI in the germline V gene. The TCR comes from an adult man with Graves' hyperthyroidism. The J gene is TRBJ1-1, the V gene TRBV10-2; D gene ambiguous. Sequencing was performed on peripheral blood or thyroid tissue (not recorded which). CDR3 amino acids: CASSEPRGALF. The CDR3 coding sequence is TGCGCCAGCAGTGAACCGCGAGGAGCTCTCTTT.